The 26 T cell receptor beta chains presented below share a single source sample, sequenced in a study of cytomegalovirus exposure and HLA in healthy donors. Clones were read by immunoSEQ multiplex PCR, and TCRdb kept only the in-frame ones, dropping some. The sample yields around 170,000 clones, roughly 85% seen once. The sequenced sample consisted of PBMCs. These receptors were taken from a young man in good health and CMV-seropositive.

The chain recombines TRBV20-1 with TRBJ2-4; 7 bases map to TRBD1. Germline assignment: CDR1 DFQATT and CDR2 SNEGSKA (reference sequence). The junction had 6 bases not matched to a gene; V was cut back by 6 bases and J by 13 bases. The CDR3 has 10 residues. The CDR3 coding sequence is TGCAGTGCCCGAGCGGACAGGCAGTACTTC. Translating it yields CSARADRQYF.

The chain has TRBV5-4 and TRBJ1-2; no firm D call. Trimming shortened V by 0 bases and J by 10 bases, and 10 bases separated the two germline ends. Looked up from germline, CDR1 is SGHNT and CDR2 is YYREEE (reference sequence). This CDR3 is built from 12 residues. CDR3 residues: CASSLARDYYTF. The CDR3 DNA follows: TGTGCCAGCAGCTTGGCTCGCGATTACTACACCTTC.

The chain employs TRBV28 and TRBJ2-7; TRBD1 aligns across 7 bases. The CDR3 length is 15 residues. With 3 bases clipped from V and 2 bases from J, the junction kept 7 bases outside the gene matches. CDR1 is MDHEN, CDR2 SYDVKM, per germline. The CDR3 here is CASSFPGGGPYEQYF. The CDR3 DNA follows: TGTGCCAGCAGTTTTCCAGGGGGTGGGCCCTACGAGCAGTACTTC.

CDR3 region: CASRSAGTAFF. Here the CDR3 DNA reads TGTGCCAGCAGGTCGGCAGGAACTGCTTTCTTT. The chain carries TRBV6-5 and TRBJ1-1; no firm D call. Trimming pared 6 bases from V and 11 bases from J, leaving 13 bases between. Germline V gene sequence: CDR1 MNHEY, CDR2 SVGAGI. The length of the CDR3 is 11 residues.

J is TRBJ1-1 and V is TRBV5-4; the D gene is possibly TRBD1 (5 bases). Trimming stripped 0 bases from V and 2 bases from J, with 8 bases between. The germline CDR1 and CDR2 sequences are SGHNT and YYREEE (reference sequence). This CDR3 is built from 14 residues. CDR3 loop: CASSLGQPNTEAFF. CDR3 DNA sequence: TGTGCCAGCAGCTTGGGACAGCCTAACACTGAAGCTTTCTTT.

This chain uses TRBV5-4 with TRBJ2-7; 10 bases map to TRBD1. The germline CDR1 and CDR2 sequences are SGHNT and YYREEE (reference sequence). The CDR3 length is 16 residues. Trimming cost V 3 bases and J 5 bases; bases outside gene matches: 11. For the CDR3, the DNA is TGTGCCAGCAGCTCCTCCCCCGGGACAGGGGAAGACGAGCAGTACTTC. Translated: CASSSSPGTGEDEQYF. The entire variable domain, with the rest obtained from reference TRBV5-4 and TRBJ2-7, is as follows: ETGVTQSPTHLIKTRGQQVTLRCSSQSGHNTVSWYQQALGQGPQFIFQYYREEENGRGNFPPRFSGLQFPNYSSELNVNALELDDSALYLCASSSSPGTGEDEQYFGPGTRLTVT.

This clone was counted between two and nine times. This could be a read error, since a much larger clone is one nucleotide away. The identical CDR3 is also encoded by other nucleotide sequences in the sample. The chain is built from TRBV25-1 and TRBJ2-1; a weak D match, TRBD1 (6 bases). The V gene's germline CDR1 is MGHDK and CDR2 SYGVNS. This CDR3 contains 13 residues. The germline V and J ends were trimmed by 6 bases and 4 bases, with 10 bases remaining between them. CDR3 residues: CASSRGGYNEQFF. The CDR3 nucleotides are TGTGCCAGCAGCAGGGGCGGGTACAATGAGCAGTTCTTC.

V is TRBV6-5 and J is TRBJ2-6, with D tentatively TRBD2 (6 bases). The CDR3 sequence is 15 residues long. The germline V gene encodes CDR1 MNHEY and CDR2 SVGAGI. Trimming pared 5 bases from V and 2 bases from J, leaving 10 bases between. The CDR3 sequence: CASSLPGAGANVLTF. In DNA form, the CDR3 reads TGTGCCAGCAGTCTCCCGGGGGCTGGGGCCAACGTCCTGACTTTC.

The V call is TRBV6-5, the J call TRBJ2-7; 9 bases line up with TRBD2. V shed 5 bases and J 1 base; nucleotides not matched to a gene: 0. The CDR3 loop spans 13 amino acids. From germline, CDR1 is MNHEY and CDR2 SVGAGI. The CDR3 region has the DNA TGTGCCAGCAGTCTAGCGGGGTCCTACGAGCAGTACTTC. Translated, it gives CASSLAGSYEQYF.

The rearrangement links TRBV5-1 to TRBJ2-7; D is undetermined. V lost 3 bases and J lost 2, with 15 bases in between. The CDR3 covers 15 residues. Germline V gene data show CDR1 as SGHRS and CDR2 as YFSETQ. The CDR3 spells CASSSDLVNPYEQYF. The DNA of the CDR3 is TGCGCCAGCAGCTCTGACTTGGTTAACCCCTACGAGCAGTACTTC.

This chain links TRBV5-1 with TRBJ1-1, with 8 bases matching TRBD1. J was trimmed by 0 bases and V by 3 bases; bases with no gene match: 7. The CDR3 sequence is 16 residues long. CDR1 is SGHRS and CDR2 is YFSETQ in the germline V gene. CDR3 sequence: CASSSHPTGVNTEAFF. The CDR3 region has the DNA TGCGCCAGCAGCTCACACCCGACAGGGGTGAACACTGAAGCTTTCTTT. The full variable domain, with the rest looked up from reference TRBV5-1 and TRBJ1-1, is KAGVTQTPRYLIKTRGQQVTLSCSPISGHRSVSWYQQTPGQGLQFLFEYFSETQRNKGNFPGRFSGRQFSNSRSEMNVSTLELGDSALYLCASSSHPTGVNTEAFFGQGTRLTVV.

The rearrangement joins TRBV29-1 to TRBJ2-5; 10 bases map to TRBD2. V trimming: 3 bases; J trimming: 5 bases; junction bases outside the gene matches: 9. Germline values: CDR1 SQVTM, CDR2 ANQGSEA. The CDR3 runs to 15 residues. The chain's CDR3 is CSVDEASGSLETQYF. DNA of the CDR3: TGCAGCGTTGATGAGGCTAGCGGGAGTTTGGAGACCCAGTACTTC.

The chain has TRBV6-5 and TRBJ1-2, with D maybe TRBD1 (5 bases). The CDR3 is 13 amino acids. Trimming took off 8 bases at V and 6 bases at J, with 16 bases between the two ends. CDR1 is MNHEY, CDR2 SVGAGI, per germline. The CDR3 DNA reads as TGTGCCAGCGCCTGGGCCCAGGGCAATGGCTACACCTTC. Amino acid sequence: CASAWAQGNGYTF.

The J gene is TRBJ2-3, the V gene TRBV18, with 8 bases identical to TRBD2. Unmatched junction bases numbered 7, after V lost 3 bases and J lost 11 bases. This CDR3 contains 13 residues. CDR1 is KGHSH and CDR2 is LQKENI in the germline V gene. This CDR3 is CASSPSGGLVQYF. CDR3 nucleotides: TGTGCCAGCTCACCGTCGGGGGGGCTTGTGCAGTATTTT.

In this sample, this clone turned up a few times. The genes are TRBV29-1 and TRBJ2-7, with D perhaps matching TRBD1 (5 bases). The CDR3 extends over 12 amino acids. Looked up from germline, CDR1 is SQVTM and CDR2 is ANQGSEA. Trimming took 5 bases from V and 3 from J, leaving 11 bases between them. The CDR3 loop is CSVMDTIYEQYF. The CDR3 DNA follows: TGCAGCGTTATGGACACTATCTACGAGCAGTACTTC.

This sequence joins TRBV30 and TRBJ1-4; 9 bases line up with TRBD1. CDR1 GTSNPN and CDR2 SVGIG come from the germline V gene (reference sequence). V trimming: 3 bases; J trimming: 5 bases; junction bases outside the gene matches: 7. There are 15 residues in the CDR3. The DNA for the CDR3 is TGTGCCTGGAGCGCGCGGACAGGGGAAAATGAAAAACTGTTTTTT. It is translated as CAWSARTGENEKLFF.

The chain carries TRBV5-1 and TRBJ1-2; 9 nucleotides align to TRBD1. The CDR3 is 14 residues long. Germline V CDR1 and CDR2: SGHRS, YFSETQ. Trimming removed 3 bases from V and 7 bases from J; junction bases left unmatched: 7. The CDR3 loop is CASSSRQGEVGYTF. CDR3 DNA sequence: TGCGCCAGCAGCTCGCGACAGGGGGAAGTTGGCTACACCTTC.

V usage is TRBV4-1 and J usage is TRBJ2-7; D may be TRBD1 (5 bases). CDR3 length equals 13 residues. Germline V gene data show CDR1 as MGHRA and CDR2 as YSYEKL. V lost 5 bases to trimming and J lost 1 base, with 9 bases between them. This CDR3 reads CASSGAGSYEQYF. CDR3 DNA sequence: TGCGCCAGCAGCGGCGCAGGGTCCTACGAGCAGTACTTC.

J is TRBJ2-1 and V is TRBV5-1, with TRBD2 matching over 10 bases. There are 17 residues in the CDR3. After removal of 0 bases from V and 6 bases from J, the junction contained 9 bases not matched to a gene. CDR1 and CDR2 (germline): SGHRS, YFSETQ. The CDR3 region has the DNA TGCGCCAGCAGCTTGGAACCTCTAGCGGGGGTGGGCAATGAGCAGTTCTTC. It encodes CASSLEPLAGVGNEQFF.

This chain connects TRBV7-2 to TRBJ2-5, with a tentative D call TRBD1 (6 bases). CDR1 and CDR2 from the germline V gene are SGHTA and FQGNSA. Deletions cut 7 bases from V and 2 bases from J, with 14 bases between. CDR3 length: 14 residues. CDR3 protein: CASTAGGHQETQYF. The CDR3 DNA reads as TGTGCCAGCACCGCTGGGGGACATCAAGAGACCCAGTACTTC.

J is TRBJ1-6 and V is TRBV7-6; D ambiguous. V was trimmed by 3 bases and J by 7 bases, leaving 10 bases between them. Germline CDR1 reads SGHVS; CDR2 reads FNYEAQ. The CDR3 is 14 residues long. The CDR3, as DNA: TGTGCCAGCAGCTTTGGAGGAATGAATTCACCCCTCCACTTT. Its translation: CASSFGGMNSPLHF.

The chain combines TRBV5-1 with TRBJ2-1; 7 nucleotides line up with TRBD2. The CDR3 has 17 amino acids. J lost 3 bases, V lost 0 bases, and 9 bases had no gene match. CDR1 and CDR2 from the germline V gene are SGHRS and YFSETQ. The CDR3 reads CASSLGTSALHYNEQFF. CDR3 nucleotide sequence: TGCGCCAGCAGCTTGGGCACTAGCGCCCTCCACTACAATGAGCAGTTCTTC.

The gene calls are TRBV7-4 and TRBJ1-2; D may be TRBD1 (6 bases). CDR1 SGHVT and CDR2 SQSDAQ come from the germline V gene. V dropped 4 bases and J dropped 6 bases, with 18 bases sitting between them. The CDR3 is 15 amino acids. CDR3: CASSSAYGTPNGYTF. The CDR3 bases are TGTGCCAGCAGCTCGGCCTACGGGACACCTAATGGCTACACCTTC.

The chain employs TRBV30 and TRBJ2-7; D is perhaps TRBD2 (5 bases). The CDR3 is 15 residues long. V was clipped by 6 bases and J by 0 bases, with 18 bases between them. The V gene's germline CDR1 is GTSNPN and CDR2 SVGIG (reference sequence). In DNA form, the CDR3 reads TGTGCCTGCCGGTCCGACTACTCAAGCTCCTACGAGCAGTACTTC. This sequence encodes CACRSDYSSSYEQYF.

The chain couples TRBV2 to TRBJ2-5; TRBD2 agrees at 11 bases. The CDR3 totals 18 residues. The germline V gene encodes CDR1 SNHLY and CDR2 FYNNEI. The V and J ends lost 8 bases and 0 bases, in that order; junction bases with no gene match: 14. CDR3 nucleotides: TGTGCCAGCGGCTTCCAAACTAGCGGGAGCCAGTACCAAGAGACCCAGTACTTC. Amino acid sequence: CASGFQTSGSQYQETQYF.

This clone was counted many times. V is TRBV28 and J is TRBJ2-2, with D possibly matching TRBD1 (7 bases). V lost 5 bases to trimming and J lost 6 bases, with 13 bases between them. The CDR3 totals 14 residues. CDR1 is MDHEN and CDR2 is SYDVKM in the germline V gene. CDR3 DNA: TGTGCCAGCAGTGAGACAGGGAGGCCCGGGGAGCTGTTTTTT. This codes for CASSETGRPGELFF.